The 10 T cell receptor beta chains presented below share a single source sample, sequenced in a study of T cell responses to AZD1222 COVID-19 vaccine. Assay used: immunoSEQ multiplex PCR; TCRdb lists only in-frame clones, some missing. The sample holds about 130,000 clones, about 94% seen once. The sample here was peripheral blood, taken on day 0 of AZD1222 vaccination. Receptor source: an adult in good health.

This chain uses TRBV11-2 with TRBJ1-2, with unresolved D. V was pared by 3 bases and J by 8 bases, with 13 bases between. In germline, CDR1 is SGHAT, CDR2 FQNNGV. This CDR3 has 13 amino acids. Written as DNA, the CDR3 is TGTGCCAGCAGCTTGATCTTAGGCCGCGGCTACACCTTC. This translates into CASSLILGRGYTF.

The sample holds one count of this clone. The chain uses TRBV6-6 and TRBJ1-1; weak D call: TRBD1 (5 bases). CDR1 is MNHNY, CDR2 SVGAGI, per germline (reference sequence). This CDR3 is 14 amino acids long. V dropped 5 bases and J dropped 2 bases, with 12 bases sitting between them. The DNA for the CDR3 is TGTGCCAGCAGTATACAGGTCAGCAACACTGAAGCTTTCTTT. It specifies CASSIQVSNTEAFF.

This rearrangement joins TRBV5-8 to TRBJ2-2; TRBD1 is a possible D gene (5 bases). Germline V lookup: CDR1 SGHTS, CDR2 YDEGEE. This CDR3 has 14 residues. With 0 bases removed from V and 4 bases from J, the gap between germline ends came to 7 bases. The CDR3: CASSLDRGTGELFF. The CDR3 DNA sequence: TGTGCCAGCAGCTTGGATAGGGGCACCGGGGAGCTGTTTTTT.

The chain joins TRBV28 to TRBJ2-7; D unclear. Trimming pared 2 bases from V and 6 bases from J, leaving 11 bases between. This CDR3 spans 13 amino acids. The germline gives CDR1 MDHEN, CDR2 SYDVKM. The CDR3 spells CASSLEVPPEQYF. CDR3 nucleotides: TGTGCCAGCAGTTTAGAGGTTCCACCCGAGCAGTACTTC.

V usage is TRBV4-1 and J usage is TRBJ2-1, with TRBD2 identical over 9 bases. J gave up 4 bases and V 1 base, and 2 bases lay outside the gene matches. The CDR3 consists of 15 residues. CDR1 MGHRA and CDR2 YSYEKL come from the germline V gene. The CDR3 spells CASSQGLAVYNEQFF. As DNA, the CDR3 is TGCGCCAGCAGCCAAGGACTAGCGGTTTACAATGAGCAGTTCTTC.

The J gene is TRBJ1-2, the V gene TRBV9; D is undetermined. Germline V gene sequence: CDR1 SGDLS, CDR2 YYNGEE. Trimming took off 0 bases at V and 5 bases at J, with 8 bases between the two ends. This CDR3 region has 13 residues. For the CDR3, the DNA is TGTGCCAGCAGCGTAGGGGTAACATATGGCTACACCTTC. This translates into CASSVGVTYGYTF.

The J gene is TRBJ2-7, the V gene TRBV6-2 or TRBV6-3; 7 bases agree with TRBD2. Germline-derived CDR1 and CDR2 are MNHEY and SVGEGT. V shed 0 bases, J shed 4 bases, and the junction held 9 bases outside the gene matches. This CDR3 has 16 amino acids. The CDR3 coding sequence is TGTGCCAGCAGTTACTCCCTGGGTGGGAGGGATTACGAGCAGTACTTC. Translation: CASSYSLGGRDYEQYF.

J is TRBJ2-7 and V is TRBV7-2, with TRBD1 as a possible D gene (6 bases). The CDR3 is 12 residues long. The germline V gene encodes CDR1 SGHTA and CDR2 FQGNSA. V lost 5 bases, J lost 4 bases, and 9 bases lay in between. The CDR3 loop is CASSTGRYEQYF. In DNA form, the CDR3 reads TGTGCCAGCAGCACAGGGCGGTACGAGCAGTACTTC.

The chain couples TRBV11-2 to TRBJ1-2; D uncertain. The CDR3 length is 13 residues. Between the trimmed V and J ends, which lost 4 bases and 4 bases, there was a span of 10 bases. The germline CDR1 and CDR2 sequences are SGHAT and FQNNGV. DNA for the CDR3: TGTGCCAGCAGCTCGGCCACAACCTATGGCTACACCTTC. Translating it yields CASSSATTYGYTF.

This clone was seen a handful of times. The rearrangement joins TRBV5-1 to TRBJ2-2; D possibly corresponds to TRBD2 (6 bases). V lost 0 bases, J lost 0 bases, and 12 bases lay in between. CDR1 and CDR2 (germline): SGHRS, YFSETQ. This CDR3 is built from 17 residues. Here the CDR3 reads CASSLVARGTNTGELFF. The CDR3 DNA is TGCGCCAGCAGCTTGGTCGCCCGCGGGACGAACACCGGGGAGCTGTTTTTT.